Listed below are T cell receptor beta chains from one sample, sequenced in a study of blood T cell repertoires in COVID-19. Sequencing used immunoSEQ multiplex PCR; TCRdb keeps in-frame clones, though not all of them. The data hold 400,000 or so clones, with about 87% observed a single time. The sample comprised peripheral blood. The receptors were gathered from a man between 18 and 29 years old with COVID-19, enrolled during active disease. CDR3s include the opening cysteine and the closing phenylalanine or tryptophan. The D gene is left open where the match is weak. A row's size may be missing; if present it is once, few, many or a size class.

j_call: TRBJ2-7; clone_size: NA; v_call: TRBV6-1; d_call: NA; cdr3_aa: CASSEQGINYEQYF; cdr3_nt: TGTGCCAGCAGTGAACAGGGCATCAACTACGAGCAGTACTTC
j_call: TRBJ2-1; clone_size: NA; v_call: TRBV29-1; d_call: NA; cdr3_aa: CSVVRSSYNEQFF; cdr3_nt: TGCAGCGTTGTGAGAAGCTCCTACAATGAGCAGTTCTTC
j_call: TRBJ2-2; clone_size: NA; v_call: TRBV23-1; d_call: NA; cdr3_aa: CASSIVFGGELFF; cdr3_nt: TGCGCCAGCAGTATTGTCTTCGGCGGGGAGCTGTTTTTT
j_call: TRBJ2-7; clone_size: NA; v_call: TRBV4-1; d_call: TRBD1; cdr3_aa: CASSLGTGSNEQYF; cdr3_nt: TGCGCCAGCAGCCTGGGGACAGGTTCTAACGAGCAGTACTTC
j_call: TRBJ2-1; clone_size: once; v_call: TRBV5-1; d_call: TRBD2; cdr3_aa: CASSFGPGLASNEQFF; cdr3_nt: TGCGCCAGCAGCTTTGGGCCGGGACTAGCATCCAATGAGCAGTTCTTC
j_call: TRBJ2-1; clone_size: once; v_call: TRBV27; d_call: NA; cdr3_aa: CASRTVNEQFF; cdr3_nt: TGTGCCAGCCGGACTGTCAATGAGCAGTTCTTC
j_call: TRBJ1-2; clone_size: NA; v_call: TRBV7-9; d_call: NA; cdr3_aa: CASRSAGYSGYTF; cdr3_nt: TGTGCCAGCAGATCGGCGGGGTATTCCGGCTACACCTTC
j_call: TRBJ1-5; clone_size: NA; v_call: TRBV28; d_call: NA; cdr3_aa: CASSTGHLSNQPQHF; cdr3_nt: TGTGCCAGCAGCACGGGACACCTTAGCAATCAGCCCCAGCATTTT
j_call: TRBJ2-2; clone_size: NA; v_call: TRBV5-1; d_call: NA; cdr3_aa: CASSLSSRSPTLNTGELFF; cdr3_nt: TGCGCCAGCAGCTTGTCAAGCCGATCACCCACTCTTAACACCGGGGAGCTGTTTTTT
j_call: TRBJ2-1; clone_size: NA; v_call: TRBV6-5; d_call: NA; cdr3_aa: CASNQGSSYNEQFF; cdr3_nt: TGTGCCAGCAATCAGGGGTCCTCCTACAATGAGCAGTTCTTC
j_call: TRBJ2-1; clone_size: NA; v_call: TRBV30; d_call: TRBD2; cdr3_aa: CAWSFSGNEQFF; cdr3_nt: TGTGCCTGGAGTTTTAGCGGGAATGAGCAGTTCTTC
j_call: TRBJ2-1; clone_size: NA; v_call: TRBV6-6; d_call: TRBD2; cdr3_aa: CASSSGLVVYNEQFF; cdr3_nt: TGTGCCAGCAGTTCCGGACTAGTGGTCTACAATGAGCAGTTCTTC
j_call: TRBJ2-6; clone_size: NA; v_call: TRBV7-9; d_call: NA; cdr3_aa: CASNPGGYRSGANVLTF; cdr3_nt: TGTGCCAGCAACCCCGGCGGCTACCGCTCTGGGGCCAACGTCCTGACTTTC
j_call: TRBJ1-5; clone_size: once; v_call: TRBV5-1; d_call: NA; cdr3_aa: CASSLGTGTRNQPQHF; cdr3_nt: TGCGCCAGCAGCTTGGGGACCGGGACAAGAAATCAGCCCCAGCATTTT
j_call: TRBJ2-1; clone_size: NA; v_call: TRBV5-1; d_call: TRBD2; cdr3_aa: CASSTHALAGAYNEQFF; cdr3_nt: TGCGCCAGCAGCACACATGCGCTAGCGGGAGCCTACAATGAGCAGTTCTTC
j_call: TRBJ2-1; clone_size: NA; v_call: TRBV7-9; d_call: TRBD1; cdr3_aa: CASSHDRGRLSSYNEQFF; cdr3_nt: TGTGCCAGCAGCCACGACAGGGGTCGACTTAGCTCCTACAATGAGCAGTTCTTC
j_call: TRBJ2-7; clone_size: few; v_call: TRBV29-1; d_call: TRBD1; cdr3_aa: CSALERGTGAYEQYF; cdr3_nt: TGCAGCGCCCTAGAGAGGGGGACAGGGGCCTACGAGCAGTACTTC
j_call: TRBJ2-3; clone_size: NA; v_call: TRBV24-1; d_call: NA; cdr3_aa: CATSSGPDTQYF; cdr3_nt: TGTGCCACCAGCAGTGGTCCAGATACGCAGTATTTT
j_call: TRBJ2-2; clone_size: once; v_call: TRBV6-5; d_call: TRBD1; cdr3_aa: CASSLTGEVTGELFF; cdr3_nt: TGTGCCAGCAGTTTGACAGGGGAGGTTACCGGGGAGCTGTTTTTT
j_call: TRBJ2-1; clone_size: NA; v_call: TRBV27; d_call: TRBD2; cdr3_aa: CASSLRTGSGRIDEQFF; cdr3_nt: TGTGCCAGCAGCCTTCGGACGGGTAGCGGGAGAATAGATGAGCAGTTCTTC
j_call: TRBJ2-2; clone_size: NA; v_call: TRBV2; d_call: TRBD1; cdr3_aa: CASKQGGPNTGELFF; cdr3_nt: TGTGCCAGCAAACAAGGGGGCCCGAACACCGGGGAGCTGTTTTTT
j_call: TRBJ2-3; clone_size: NA; v_call: TRBV27; d_call: NA; cdr3_aa: CASSERDPLRTDTQYF; cdr3_nt: TGTGCCAGCAGTGAACGGGATCCTCTACGAACAGATACGCAGTATTTT
j_call: TRBJ2-2; clone_size: NA; v_call: TRBV9; d_call: TRBD1; cdr3_aa: CASSLRTGTGELFF; cdr3_nt: TGTGCCAGCAGCCTTAGGACAGGGACCGGGGAGCTGTTTTTT
j_call: TRBJ2-1; clone_size: NA; v_call: TRBV7-2; d_call: TRBD2; cdr3_aa: CASSLSGPGLAGVNEQFF; cdr3_nt: TGTGCCAGCAGCCTATCCGGACCGGGACTAGCGGGGGTCAATGAGCAGTTCTTC
j_call: TRBJ2-1; clone_size: NA; v_call: TRBV3-1/TRBV3-2; d_call: NA; cdr3_aa: CASSQDRLGEQFF; cdr3_nt: TGTGCCAGCAGCCAGGATCGACTAGGTGAGCAGTTCTTC
j_call: TRBJ2-7; clone_size: NA; v_call: TRBV7-9; d_call: NA; cdr3_aa: CASSLDSYYEQYF; cdr3_nt: TGTGCCAGCAGCTTAGACAGTTACTACGAGCAGTACTTC
j_call: TRBJ1-5; clone_size: NA; v_call: TRBV28; d_call: TRBD1; cdr3_aa: CASTAPGQGQPQHF; cdr3_nt: TGTGCCAGCACCGCACCGGGACAGGGGCAGCCCCAGCATTTT
j_call: TRBJ1-1; clone_size: NA; v_call: TRBV7-9; d_call: TRBD1; cdr3_aa: CASSAGTVAVNTEAFF; cdr3_nt: TGTGCCAGCAGCGCAGGGACAGTAGCTGTGAACACTGAAGCTTTCTTT
j_call: TRBJ2-2; clone_size: NA; v_call: TRBV7-6; d_call: NA; cdr3_aa: CASSEREQTGTGELFF; cdr3_nt: TGTGCCAGCAGCGAAAGGGAGCAAACGGGGACCGGGGAGCTGTTTTTT
j_call: TRBJ2-2; clone_size: NA; v_call: TRBV12-5; d_call: TRBD1; cdr3_aa: CASGTGGLNTGELFF; cdr3_nt: TGTGCTAGTGGCACAGGGGGCCTGAACACCGGGGAGCTGTTTTTT
j_call: TRBJ2-2; clone_size: NA; v_call: TRBV5-1; d_call: TRBD2; cdr3_aa: CASSLGLAGVKVELFF; cdr3_nt: TGCGCCAGCAGCTTGGGGCTAGCGGGAGTGAAGGTGGAGCTGTTTTTT
j_call: TRBJ2-7; clone_size: NA; v_call: TRBV27; d_call: NA; cdr3_aa: CASSPTGRGHEQYF; cdr3_nt: TGTGCCAGCAGCCCGACCGGGCGGGGGCACGAGCAGTACTTC
j_call: TRBJ2-7; clone_size: NA; v_call: TRBV11-3; d_call: NA; cdr3_aa: CASSLRFDEQYF; cdr3_nt: TGTGCCAGCAGCTTACGTTTCGACGAGCAGTACTTC
j_call: TRBJ2-5; clone_size: NA; v_call: TRBV24-1; d_call: TRBD1; cdr3_aa: CATSDPRTGGGQETQYF; cdr3_nt: TGTGCCACCAGTGATCCCCGGACAGGGGGTGGGCAAGAGACCCAGTACTTC
j_call: TRBJ2-2; clone_size: NA; v_call: TRBV30; d_call: NA; cdr3_aa: CAWAVLRNTGELFF; cdr3_nt: TGTGCCTGGGCCGTGCTGAGAAACACCGGGGAGCTGTTTTTT
j_call: TRBJ1-6; clone_size: NA; v_call: TRBV18; d_call: TRBD1; cdr3_aa: CASSPYSGQESNSPLHF; cdr3_nt: TGTGCCAGCTCACCATATTCGGGACAGGAGTCTAATTCACCCCTCCACTTT
j_call: TRBJ2-5; clone_size: NA; v_call: TRBV7-2; d_call: TRBD2; cdr3_aa: CASSLSGGLGSVTQYF; cdr3_nt: TGTGCCAGCAGCTTATCGGGAGGGCTAGGCAGTGTGACCCAGTACTTC
j_call: TRBJ2-5; clone_size: NA; v_call: TRBV19; d_call: NA; cdr3_aa: CASSIGSGQETQYF; cdr3_nt: TGTGCCAGTAGTATAGGTAGCGGCCAAGAGACCCAGTACTTC
j_call: TRBJ1-4; clone_size: once; v_call: TRBV27; d_call: TRBD1; cdr3_aa: CASSTQGARGEKLFF; cdr3_nt: TGTGCCAGCAGTACGCAGGGGGCGCGGGGTGAAAAACTGTTTTTT
j_call: TRBJ2-7; clone_size: NA; v_call: TRBV4-2; d_call: NA; cdr3_aa: CASSQVGASYEQYF; cdr3_nt: TGTGCCAGCAGCCAAGTCGGAGCCTCATACGAGCAGTACTTC
j_call: TRBJ1-1; clone_size: NA; v_call: TRBV4-1; d_call: NA; cdr3_aa: CASSQWEWNTEAFF; cdr3_nt: TGCGCCAGCAGCCAATGGGAGTGGAACACTGAAGCTTTCTTT
j_call: TRBJ2-7; clone_size: NA; v_call: TRBV2; d_call: NA; cdr3_aa: CASLWAATDEQYF; cdr3_nt: TGTGCCAGCTTATGGGCCGCGACGGACGAGCAGTACTTC
j_call: TRBJ1-2; clone_size: once; v_call: TRBV10-2; d_call: NA; cdr3_aa: CASSGTANYGYTF; cdr3_nt: TGCGCCAGCAGTGGAACAGCTAACTATGGCTACACCTTC
j_call: TRBJ2-1; clone_size: NA; v_call: TRBV5-5; d_call: TRBD2; cdr3_aa: CASSLTSGSYNEQFF; cdr3_nt: TGTGCCAGCAGCTTGACTAGCGGGTCCTACAATGAGCAGTTCTTC
j_call: TRBJ1-5; clone_size: NA; v_call: TRBV19; d_call: TRBD1; cdr3_aa: CASSTGGSNQPQHF; cdr3_nt: TGTGCCAGTTCGACAGGGGGGAGCAATCAGCCCCAGCATTTT
j_call: TRBJ2-7; clone_size: NA; v_call: TRBV7-8; d_call: NA; cdr3_aa: CASSSPQYSYEQYF; cdr3_nt: TGTGCCAGCAGCTCCCCTCAGTACTCCTACGAGCAGTACTTC
j_call: TRBJ2-2; clone_size: NA; v_call: TRBV2; d_call: TRBD2; cdr3_aa: CASKELAGGNTGELFF; cdr3_nt: TGTGCCAGCAAGGAACTAGCGGGAGGGAACACCGGGGAGCTGTTTTTT
j_call: TRBJ1-2; clone_size: NA; v_call: TRBV5-1; d_call: TRBD1; cdr3_aa: CASSQPGQDNYGYTF; cdr3_nt: TGCGCCAGCAGCCAACCGGGACAGGATAACTATGGCTACACCTTC
j_call: TRBJ2-2; clone_size: NA; v_call: TRBV10-1; d_call: NA; cdr3_aa: CASSGLGNTGELFF; cdr3_nt: TGCGCCAGCAGTGGACTAGGGAACACCGGGGAGCTGTTTTTT
j_call: TRBJ1-5; clone_size: few; v_call: TRBV19; d_call: TRBD1; cdr3_aa: CASRPTGGHNQPQHF; cdr3_nt: TGTGCCAGTAGACCGACAGGGGGCCACAATCAGCCCCAGCATTTT
j_call: TRBJ1-2; clone_size: NA; v_call: TRBV14; d_call: NA; cdr3_aa: CASSPLERSYGYTF; cdr3_nt: TGTGCCAGCAGCCCTCTGGAGAGGTCCTATGGCTACACCTTC
j_call: TRBJ1-1; clone_size: NA; v_call: TRBV7-9; d_call: TRBD1; cdr3_aa: CASRDRRGRGDEAFF; cdr3_nt: TGTGCCAGCAGGGACAGGCGGGGACGTGGTGATGAAGCTTTCTTT